The 26 T cell receptor beta chains listed next were all sequenced from one sample in a study of CD8 T cells in Susac syndrome. RNA, at about 0.45 to 1 ug, was reverse transcribed with random hexamers. TCRdb fed the immunoSEQ multiplex PCR reads into MiXCR, producing one record per CDR3 protein. This sample has roughly 100,000 distinct CDR3 sequences, with approximately 94% found just once. Sequencing input: CD8+ T cells from PBMCs. These receptors originate from a human donor with Susac syndrome.

The chain uses TRBV25-1 and TRBJ1-2; D gene uncertain. CDR3 length equals 11 residues. The V gene lost 3 bases and the J gene lost 10 bases, with 9 bases spanning the gap. The germline gives CDR1 MGHDK, CDR2 SYGVNS. The CDR3 protein is CASSEDGDYTF. The CDR3 nucleotides are TGTGCCAGCAGTGAGGATGGTGACTACACCTTC.

Here the CDR3 reads CASSLQGAYQPQHF. For the CDR3, the DNA is TGTGCCAGCAGCTTACAGGGGGCTTACCAGCCCCAGCATTTT. The genes are TRBV13 and TRBJ1-5, with TRBD1 identical over 8 bases. Trimming cost V 2 bases and J 7 bases; bases outside gene matches: 4. The CDR3 sequence is 14 residues long. The germline gives CDR1 PRHDT, CDR2 FYEKMQ (reference sequence). The full variable domain, with the rest looked up from reference TRBV13 and TRBJ1-5, is AAGVIQSPRHLIKEKRETATLKCYPIPRHDTVYWYQQGPGQDPQFLISFYEKMQSDKGSIPDRFSAQQFSDYHSELNMSSLELGDSALYFCASSLQGAYQPQHFGDGTRLSIL.

This chain uses TRBV9 with TRBJ1-3, with 7 bases lining up with TRBD1. The CDR3 loop spans 14 amino acids. Germline lookup yields CDR1 SGDLS and CDR2 YYNGEE. After removal of 0 bases from V and 6 bases from J, the junction contained 3 bases not matched to a gene. Here the CDR3 DNA reads TGTGCCAGCAGCGTAGGGGACAGAGTAAACACCATATATTTT. Protein: CASSVGDRVNTIYF.

The chain carries TRBV15 and TRBJ2-1; D uncertain. V dropped 4 bases and J dropped 0 bases, with 4 bases sitting between them. The germline CDR1 and CDR2 sequences are LNHNV and YYDKDF (reference sequence). CDR3 length: 13 amino acids. The CDR3 DNA reads TGTGCCACCAGCATAGTCTCCTACAATGAGCAGTTCTTC. Amino acids: CATSIVSYNEQFF.

The CDR3 DNA sequence: TGTGCCAGCAGGGCTACCGGAGATACGCAGTATTTT. Its translation: CASRATGDTQYF. This rearrangement joins TRBV12-3 or TRBV12-4 to TRBJ2-3; D unclear. Trimming cost V 6 bases and J 5 bases, with 9 bases left between them. This CDR3 has 12 residues.

This rearrangement joins TRBV13 to TRBJ2-5, with D tentatively TRBD1 or TRBD2 (6 bases each). Deletions cut 6 bases from V and 1 base from J, with 15 bases between. The V gene's germline CDR1 is PRHDT and CDR2 FYEKMQ (reference sequence). The CDR3 totals 15 residues. CDR3 DNA: TGTGCCAGCAGTTCCTACGGGGGCACCCAAGAGACCCAGTACTTC. Amino acid sequence: CASSSYGGTQETQYF.

The chain couples TRBV4-1 to TRBJ2-7, with D hard to call. The germline gives CDR1 MGHRA, CDR2 YSYEKL. This CDR3 is 15 amino acids long. V was pared by 1 base and J by 4 bases, with 14 bases between. The CDR3: CASSQGNTQRYEQYF. The CDR3 nucleotides read TGCGCCAGCAGCCAAGGAAACACGCAGAGGTACGAGCAGTACTTC.

The chain employs TRBV7-9 and TRBJ2-5; 8 nucleotides line up with TRBD2. Trimming took 3 bases from V and 2 from J; bases not matched to a gene: 5. CDR1 and CDR2 (germline): SEHNR, FQNEAQ (reference sequence). This CDR3 contains 15 residues. CDR3 protein: CASSFWTSRQETQYF. The CDR3 DNA sequence: TGTGCCAGCAGCTTTTGGACTAGCCGTCAAGAGACCCAGTACTTC.

The chain is built from TRBV19 and TRBJ2-7, with 7 nucleotides matching TRBD1. CDR1 is LNHDA and CDR2 is SQIVND in the germline V gene (reference sequence). The CDR3 length is 14 residues. V was clipped by 8 bases and J by 1 base; unmatched bases: 8. CDR3 in DNA: TGTGCCAGTCGAGTCCGGGACAGATCCTACGAGCAGTACTTC. This translates into CASRVRDRSYEQYF.

This chain uses TRBV12-3 or TRBV12-4 with TRBJ2-5; D may be TRBD2 (7 bases). The CDR3 is 16 amino acids. Trimming pared 2 bases from V and 5 bases from J, leaving 18 bases between. This chain's CDR3 is CASSLPNGGGRETQYF. The CDR3 region has the DNA TGTGCCAGCAGTTTACCAAACGGCGGGGGCCGGGAGACCCAGTACTTC.

The rearrangement links TRBV3-1 to TRBJ1-1; the D gene is possibly TRBD1 (5 bases). The CDR3 sequence is 12 residues long. V gave up 4 bases and J gave up 11 bases, with 14 bases separating them. Germline V gene data show CDR1 as LGHDT and CDR2 as YNNKEL (reference sequence). The chain's CDR3 is CASSPAGTGAFF. In nucleotides, the CDR3 is TGTGCCAGCAGCCCAGCCGGGACTGGGGCTTTCTTT.

The chain recombines TRBV29-1 with TRBJ1-2; a weak D match, TRBD1 (6 bases). The CDR3 totals 13 residues. Germline CDR1 SQVTM, CDR2 ANQGSEA. Trimming took 1 base from V and 2 from J, leaving 8 bases between them. CDR3 sequence reads: CSVEGGANYGYTF. DNA of the CDR3: TGCAGCGTTGAAGGGGGGGCGAACTATGGCTACACCTTC.

The chain is built from TRBV2 and TRBJ1-1, with unresolved D. V lost 4 bases and J 1 base, leaving 4 bases between the germline ends. Germline V gene data show CDR1 as SNHLY and CDR2 as FYNNEI. The CDR3 extends over 12 amino acids. The CDR3 sequence: CASSGENTEAFF. As DNA, the CDR3 is TGTGCCAGCAGTGGGGAGAACACTGAAGCTTTCTTT.

This chain connects TRBV29-1 to TRBJ2-3; unclear D gene. CDR3 length: 16 residues. CDR1 is SQVTM, CDR2 ANQGSEA, per germline. V was clipped by 5 bases and J by 2 bases, with 20 bases between them. This chain's CDR3 is CSVIISRERSTDTQYF. CDR3 nucleotides: TGCAGCGTTATCATCTCAAGGGAACGGTCCACAGATACGCAGTATTTT.

The chain couples TRBV20-1 to TRBJ1-1, with 7 bases matching TRBD1. This CDR3 is built from 13 residues. Germline lookup yields CDR1 DFQATT and CDR2 SNEGSKA (reference sequence). Trimming at V came to 4 bases and at J to 3 bases, leaving 5 bases not matched to a gene. CDR3 nucleotides: TGCAGTGCTAAAGACAGGGAATACACTGAAGCTTTCTTT. Its translation: CSAKDREYTEAFF.

This rearrangement joins TRBV6-5 to TRBJ2-5; a weak D match, TRBD2 (6 bases). The CDR3 consists of 15 residues. Trimming left V 0 bases short and J 4 bases short, with 12 bases between. The germline gives CDR1 MNHEY, CDR2 SVGAGI. CDR3 bases: TGTGCCAGCAGTTACTCTCTAGCGCCTATAGAGACCCAGTACTTC. This encodes CASSYSLAPIETQYF.

The chain combines TRBV20-1 with TRBJ2-1; 11 bases fit TRBD2. The CDR3 is made up of 16 amino acids. Looked up from germline, CDR1 is DFQATT and CDR2 is SNEGSKA (reference sequence). V shed 3 bases, J shed 4 bases, and the junction held 8 bases outside the gene matches. The CDR3 protein is CSARGLAGGKYNEQFF. Written as DNA, the CDR3 is TGCAGTGCTAGGGGTTTAGCGGGGGGGAAGTACAATGAGCAGTTCTTC.

The CDR3 nucleotides are TGTGCCAGCAGCACGGCCGGGACAGGGGGCGAGACCCAGTACTTC. Amino acids: CASSTAGTGGETQYF. This chain links TRBV9 with TRBJ2-5; TRBD1 aligns across 12 bases. Germline-derived CDR1 and CDR2 are SGDLS and YYNGEE. The ends lost 4 bases at V and 5 bases at J; junction bases unmatched: 6. The length of the CDR3 is 15 residues.

In its sample, this clonotype was seen once. This rearrangement joins TRBV9 to TRBJ2-7; the D gene could be TRBD1 or TRBD2 (5 bases each). V was clipped by 3 bases and J by 6 bases, with 10 bases between them. The CDR3 length is 12 residues. The germline V gene encodes CDR1 SGDLS and CDR2 YYNGEE. CDR3 residues: CASSGGPGEQYF. The CDR3 region has the DNA TGTGCCAGCAGCGGGGGACCGGGCGAGCAGTACTTC.

This chain links TRBV27 with TRBJ2-5; D unresolved. In germline, CDR1 is MNHEY, CDR2 SMNVEV (reference sequence). Trimming took 5 bases from V and 5 from J, leaving 12 bases between them. CDR3 size: 13 residues. This chain's CDR3 is CASSPWLKETQYF. Here the CDR3 DNA reads TGTGCCAGCAGTCCGTGGCTCAAGGAGACCCAGTACTTC.

The rearrangement uses TRBV20-1 and TRBJ1-5, with 7 bases aligning to TRBD1. This CDR3 is 15 amino acids long. J lost 0 bases, V lost 0 bases, and 2 bases had no gene match. The germline CDR1 and CDR2 sequences are DFQATT and SNEGSKA (reference sequence). CDR3 protein: CSARDRGDSNQPQHF. The CDR3 nucleotides read TGCAGTGCTAGAGACAGGGGGGATAGCAATCAGCCCCAGCATTTT.

This sequence joins TRBV28 and TRBJ2-7, with TRBD1 as a possible D gene (6 bases). The CDR3 covers 13 residues. Germline V gene data show CDR1 as MDHEN and CDR2 as SYDVKM. The V end was cut by 6 bases, the J end by 4 bases, with 13 bases between. The CDR3 sequence is CASSLGDTYEQYF. The CDR3 DNA reads TGTGCCAGCAGCTTAGGGGACACATACGAGCAGTACTTC.

The V and J genes are TRBV19 and TRBJ1-5; 7 bases agree with TRBD1. V was clipped by 4 bases and J by 3 bases; unmatched bases: 15. The CDR3 has 18 residues. CDR1 LNHDA and CDR2 SQIVND come from the germline V gene (reference sequence). In DNA, the CDR3 is TGTGCCAGTAGTACCACCGACAGGGCTCTATCCCCCAATCAGCCCCAGCATTTT. Its protein is CASSTTDRALSPNQPQHF.

The chain joins TRBV20-1 to TRBJ2-2; no clear D. The CDR3 runs to 11 residues. Germline values: CDR1 DFQATT, CDR2 SNEGSKA (reference sequence). Trimming cost V 4 bases and J 4 bases, with 4 bases left between them. The DNA of the CDR3 is TGCAGTGCTAAAATCACCGGGGAGCTGTTTTTT. Translated: CSAKITGELFF.

The rearrangement links TRBV29-1 to TRBJ2-7; 8 bases are a match to TRBD1. The CDR3 length is 13 residues. Germline V lookup: CDR1 SQVTM, CDR2 ANQGSEA. V trimming: 5 bases; J trimming: 4 bases; junction bases outside the gene matches: 7. The CDR3 region is CSVRDRTSYEQYF. CDR3 in DNA: TGCAGCGTTCGGGACAGGACTTCTTACGAGCAGTACTTC.

The chain employs TRBV20-1 and TRBJ1-2, with a possible D match to TRBD1 (5 bases). Looked up from germline, CDR1 is DFQATT and CDR2 is SNEGSKA (reference sequence). The CDR3 loop spans 12 amino acids. Trimming cost V 3 bases and J 2 bases, with 7 bases left between them. CDR3 sequence reads: CSASRGNYGYTF. In DNA, the CDR3 is TGCAGTGCTAGTCGGGGGAACTATGGCTACACCTTC.